A single sample is the source of the 14 T cell receptor beta chains below, sequenced in a study of T cell responses to AZD1222 COVID-19 vaccine. Clones were sequenced by immunoSEQ multiplex PCR, and TCRdb holds only the in-frame ones, with some missing. The sample holds fewer than 120,000 clones, 80% to 95% seen once. Here the sequenced sample was peripheral blood, taken on day 0 of AZD1222 vaccination. These TCRs come from an adult in good health.

This clone was observed a single time. The genes are TRBV19 and TRBJ1-5; TRBD1 might be the D (5 bases). This CDR3 is built from 17 residues. The germline V and J ends were trimmed by 7 bases and 0 bases, with 19 bases remaining between them. Germline V gene lookup returns CDR1 LNHDA and CDR2 SQIVND (reference sequence). CDR3 DNA sequence: TGTGCCAGTACAACACGAAAAAGGGGTGCTAGCAATCAGCCCCAGCATTTT. It yields the protein CASTTRKRGASNQPQHF.

This chain connects TRBV5-4 to TRBJ2-1; TRBD2 matches at 11 bases. The CDR3 runs to 15 residues. Looked up from germline, CDR1 is SGHNT and CDR2 is YYREEE (reference sequence). J lost 6 bases, V lost 3 bases, and 5 bases had no gene match. CDR3 protein: CASSSLAGGLNEQFF. The CDR3 nucleotides read TGTGCCAGCAGCTCTCTAGCGGGGGGCCTCAATGAGCAGTTCTTC.

V gene TRBV15 combines with J gene TRBJ1-1; unclear D gene. Germline V CDR1 and CDR2: LNHNV, YYDKDF (reference sequence). V lost 3 bases and J lost 5, with 13 bases in between. The CDR3 runs 14 residues. CDR3 region: CATSRVEARTEAFF. The CDR3 DNA sequence: TGTGCCACCAGCAGGGTCGAAGCGAGGACTGAAGCTTTCTTT. The variable domain in full, with the rest retrieved from reference TRBV15 and TRBJ1-1, is DAMVIQNPRYQVTQFGKPVTLSCSQTLNHNVMYWYQQKSSQAPKLLFHYYDKDFNNEADTPDNFQSRRPNTSFCFLDIRSPGLGDTAMYLCATSRVEARTEAFFGQGTRLTVV.

This chain joins TRBV5-6 and TRBJ1-4, with a weak D call TRBD1 (6 bases). This CDR3 spans 14 amino acids. Germline CDR1 is SGHDT and CDR2 is YYEEEE. The V and J ends lost 0 bases and 8 bases respectively, with 11 bases between them. Here the CDR3 reads CASSLAGGNEKLFF. The DNA of the CDR3 is TGTGCCAGCAGCTTGGCTGGGGGCAACGAAAAACTGTTTTTT.

The gene calls are TRBV18 and TRBJ2-5; D is uncertain. The CDR3 totals 13 residues. Germline loops: CDR1 KGHSH, CDR2 LQKENI. The V gene lost 3 bases and the J gene lost 5 bases, with 10 bases spanning the gap. The CDR3 DNA reads as TGTGCCAGCTCACCGCGGCGTTTCGAGACCCAGTACTTC. Protein sequence: CASSPRRFETQYF.

This chain links TRBV28 with TRBJ1-2, with D hard to call. CDR1 and CDR2 (germline): MDHEN, SYDVKM. This CDR3 is built from 12 residues. V lost 7 bases, J lost 2 bases, and 8 bases lay in between. The CDR3 nucleotides read TGTGCCAGCAATGAGATAAACTATGGCTACACCTTC. The encoded protein is CASNEINYGYTF.

The chain has TRBV12-3 or TRBV12-4 and TRBJ1-1; unclear D gene. V lost 6 bases to trimming and J lost 7 bases, with 9 bases between them. The length of the CDR3 is 11 residues. The CDR3 loop reads CASSSGREAFF. The CDR3 bases are TGTGCCAGCAGCTCCGGGCGTGAAGCTTTCTTT.

The gene calls are TRBV7-6 and TRBJ2-3; 9 bases are a match to TRBD2. The CDR3 runs to 17 residues. V shed 1 base, J shed 2 bases, and the junction held 7 bases outside the gene matches. Looked up from germline, CDR1 is SGHVS and CDR2 is FNYEAQ. CDR3 residues: CASSLGSLAGTTDTQYF. In DNA form, the CDR3 reads TGTGCCAGCAGCTTAGGTAGTCTAGCGGGGACCACAGATACGCAGTATTTT.

V gene TRBV29-1 combines with J gene TRBJ2-3, with a tentative D call TRBD2 (5 bases). V was trimmed by 0 bases and J by 7 bases, leaving 14 bases between them. CDR1 is SQVTM, CDR2 ANQGSEA, per germline. The CDR3 extends over 14 amino acids. CDR3 DNA sequence: TGCAGCGTTGAAGAACCACTAGTTAGAAATACGCAGTATTTT. Its translation: CSVEEPLVRNTQYF.

This clone is categorized as large. This sample includes further DNA sequences coding for the same CDR3. V and J are TRBV10-2 and TRBJ2-7, with D possibly matching TRBD1 (5 bases). In germline, CDR1 is WSHSY, CDR2 SAAADI. The CDR3 totals 14 residues. V was shortened by 3 bases and J by 3 bases, with 12 bases between the two germline ends. CDR3 sequence reads: CASSDSGQGYEQYF. The CDR3 DNA is TGCGCCAGCAGTGACTCTGGGCAGGGCTACGAGCAGTACTTC.

The chain combines TRBV2 with TRBJ1-5; perhaps TRBD1 as D (6 bases). From germline, CDR1 is SNHLY and CDR2 FYNNEI. V shed 7 bases and J shed 0 bases, with 7 bases lying between them. This CDR3 region has 13 residues. CDR3 sequence reads: CASNRDSNQPQHF. DNA of the CDR3: TGTGCCAGCAACAGGGATAGCAATCAGCCCCAGCATTTT.

The CDR3 loop is CASNMQGSTEAFF. The CDR3 nucleotides are TGTGCCAGTAACATGCAGGGTAGCACTGAAGCTTTCTTT. The chain has TRBV19 and TRBJ1-1; a weak D match, TRBD1 (5 bases). The CDR3 is 13 amino acids. The V and J ends lost 7 bases and 4 bases respectively, with 13 bases between them. Per germline, CDR1 LNHDA and CDR2 SQIVND (reference sequence).

The chain combines TRBV5-4 with TRBJ2-2; D is unclear. This CDR3 comprises 13 residues. Germline V gene data show CDR1 as SGHNT and CDR2 as YYREEE (reference sequence). V lost 0 bases and J 8 bases, leaving 8 bases between the germline ends. The CDR3 DNA reads TGTGCCAGCAGCTTGGAGGCTTATGGGGAGCTGTTTTTT. Residues: CASSLEAYGELFF.

The chain employs TRBV5-1 and TRBJ2-7, with 7 nucleotides matching TRBD1. CDR1 and CDR2 from the germline V gene are SGHRS and YFSETQ. V lost 7 bases to trimming and J lost 5 bases; unmatched junction nucleotides: 9. There are 13 residues in the CDR3. The CDR3 spells CASGRQGGDEQYF. Written as DNA, the CDR3 is TGCGCCAGCGGTCGACAGGGCGGCGACGAGCAGTACTTC.